This T cell receptor beta chain emerged from a study of shared clonotypes between healthy human individuals (dated by TCRdb to 2018 to 2020). Regarding the study in general: The cohort included a few men and a couple of women between 18 and 49 years of age. For each donor, CD4 naive and CD4 memory were each run on three plates, CD8 naive on two plates, and CD8 memory on one plate. To estimate repertoire size and how much clonotype sharing occurs between individuals, the study deeply sequenced the blood TCR repertoires of several healthy adults. To increase sequencing depth and limit assay-specific biases, different laboratories used diverse techniques to prepare libraries and sequence TCR repertoires. Between about 0.8 and 9.5 billion PBMCs per donor were obtained by leukapheresis. What the work shows at the level of the full study, not this receptor alone: Pairwise subsampling led to the expectation that sequencing depth would affect the degree of clonotype sharing among donors. Only blood was sampled, and tissue TCR repertoires likely differ from those in blood. Even with the large sequencing depth, rarefaction of the sorted-subset datasets indicated that sequencing was incomplete. Sharing across a few donors was observed for around 5% of naive CD4, about 4% of naive CD8, 2% to 2.5% of memory CD4, and roughly 0.4% of memory CD8 clonotypes. Naive subsets generally had larger estimated clonotype richness than memory subsets. The small number of donors limited the genetic and exposure-history diversity represented. Clonotypes shared by all four sorted-subset donors showed higher generation probabilities than non-shared clonotypes.

Sequences SGHRS (CDR1) and YFSETQ (CDR2) are obtained from the germline V gene. The cysteine opens and the phenylalanine closes a CDR3 of 15 amino acids. Left in the record is the CDR3 DNA by itself, 45 bases read in frame from the first base. The V end loses 0 bases and the J end loses 4 bases, and a stretch of 11 bases separates them. For this clone: Its antigen is still unknown. No qualities accompany the bases; no much larger clone lies one base away.

The donors were healthy, HIV-negative adults who had no recently reported acute infections or vaccinations. All donors were Caucasian adults living in Nashville, Tennessee, USA. CD8 memory samples consisted of magnetically selected CD45RO+ cells combined with CCR7-negative CD45RA+ effector memory (TemRA) cells. Blood was collected by leukapheresis, and PBMCs were isolated by Ficoll-Histopaque density gradient centrifugation and then cryopreserved in liquid nitrogen vapor phase. Analytical flow cytometry was used to check the purity and quantity of each magnetically sorted T cell population. Each sorted fraction had its genomic DNA isolated and then quantified by UV absorbance on a Nanodrop 2000c. TCR CDR3 regions were amplified from genomic DNA by multiplex PCR using the deep immunoSEQ assay. Extracted genomic DNA from each cell subset was spread evenly across all wells of several immunoSEQ 96-well plates, with each plate serving as a replicate. For sorted subsets, each replicate PCR was loaded with 200 to 250 ng genomic DNA, equivalent to approximately 27,000 T cell genomes. Purified libraries were quantified with a Qubit 3.0 fluorometer, sized on a Bioanalyzer 2100, and re-quantified with the KAPA Library Quantification kit. A separate single-read 150-cycle Illumina NextSeq 550 flow cell was used to sequence each immunoSEQ 96-well plate. For the original study's pipeline: The immunoSEQ output contained only junctional sequences without quality scores, so filtering could not match that applied to full-length reads. Sequences were annotated with PyIR, a Python wrapper for IgBLAST v1.9, using IMGT germline references to assign V/J genes and CDR3. Reads were filtered out if the reads had weak V/J assignments (E-value above 1e-6), no CDR3, stop codons, out-of-frame junctions, or ambiguous translated residues. V3J clonotypes were defined by identical inferred V gene, J gene, and CDR3 amino acid sequence. To compute the percentage overlap between repertoires, the number of shared unique clonotypes was divided by the size of the smaller repertoire. RTK rarefaction, the Chao1 estimator, and Recon v2.1 estimates of unobserved clonotypes were used to assess repertoire richness. Generation probabilities for all TCRbeta clonotypes obtained by the gDNA method from a handful of donors were computed using OLGA. In TCRdb, the immuneACCESS table is reduced to in-frame sequences with V and J assigned. These tables do not hold every clone; where another copy was compared, an unresolved V gene accounts for under half, and the others remain unexplained. Clonal size and the V and J genes are those of that table, whereas D and trimming came from the DNA. The sample has some 690,000 clones on record, 80% to 95% of them singletons. The ten largest account for more than 30% of the sample.

The chain is made from TRBV5-1 and TRBJ2-1, with the D gene not confidently named. This clonotype was sampled from a man younger than 35 in good health. Some clones in this sample may be carry-over from other donors' samples. Sequencing was performed on memory CD8+ T cells from PBMCs. The cell subset or site label, as the study defines it: CD45RO+ cells pooled with CCR7-negative TemRA cells. The CDR3 region reads CASSLALIYYNEQFF. The nucleotide sequence is given as TGCGCCAGCAGCTTGGCCTTAATCTATTACAATGAGCAGTTCTTC.